This record covers a single T cell receptor (beta chain). The target of this receptor is not known. The data stem from a study of monozygotic twins with inflammatory bowel disease (dated by TCRdb to about 2019). About the investigation overall: The full study comprised approximately 28 monozygotic twin pairs: nine German pairs (four IBD-concordant, five IBD-discordant) and 19 IBD-discordant Danish pairs. The search for disease-associated traits relied mainly on comparing IBD patients with their genetically identical healthy co-twins within discordant pairs. Each individual had, on average, about 151 000 unique TCRalpha sequences and 181 000 unique TCRbeta sequences available for analysis.

Receptor libraries were prepared by 5' RACE. Each TCR library was prepared from around 3,400 ng of total RNA. cDNA was synthesized with SMARTScribe reverse transcriptase in eight separate reactions per sample. Unique molecular identifiers containing a 6-nucleotide sample barcode were introduced through template switching during cDNA synthesis. TCRalpha and TCRbeta cDNA was amplified in two nested PCRs of around 15 and 9 cycles, and bead purification was carried out after each PCR. Before amplification, cDNA was treated with uracil DNA-glycosylase and purified using the QIAquick PCR purification kit. The second PCR added Illumina TruSeq-compatible adapters along with sample-specific barcodes. Library quality and concentration were checked on TapeStation and Qubit, and libraries were pooled at 5 ng each. The pooled libraries were sequenced with 2 x 100 bp reads and custom sequencing primers on an Illumina HiSeq2500 single-index Rapid Run. The published analysis was carried out like this. UMI-based consensus assembly with MiGEC version 1.2.6 was used to correct PCR and sequencing errors. MiXCR version 2.1.1 handled V(D)J alignment, clonotype assembly and CDR3 extraction. Gene usage, clonotype sharing and MAIT/NKT TCR abundance were normalised by analysing the top 1000, 10 000 and 20 000 clonotypes per sample. Diversity was computed as the inverse Simpson index with the vegan R package after downsampling to 27 000 UMIs. Paired Mann-Whitney U tests were applied to discordant twin pairs, with Benjamini-Hochberg correction for multiple testing. Reprocessed by TCRdb, the reads give a single entry per CDR3 protein sequence, without DNA. TCRdb's processing, not the authors', yielded these V and J calls. This sample's table carries 120,000 to 150,000 distinct CDR3 sequences. Jointly, the top ten make up 2.4% of the sample.

From each donor, an approximately 2.5 ml peripheral blood sample was collected into PAXgene tubes and kept at -80 degrees C. Without T cell sorting, total RNA was isolated from whole blood using the PAXgene blood miRNA kit on an automated QIAcube. Peripheral blood from monozygotic twin pairs concordant or discordant for inflammatory bowel disease was subjected to deep TCRalpha and TCRbeta repertoire profiling with unique molecular barcoding. Smoking habits were recorded for all twin pairs, and individuals were classified as current, former or never smokers. General study outcomes and caveats: IBD patients had lower TCRbeta repertoire diversity, measured by the inverse Simpson index, than their healthy co-twins. No single strong signal or clonotype linked to IBD turned up in the results, so the idea that one exists was not supported. Distinction between different T cell subtypes could not be achieved in the analysis. Compared with healthy twins, IBD patients shared fewer clonotypes with other individuals, and the difference was most pronounced in patients with signs of disease activity. Background noise and inter-individual variability may have been introduced into the repertoires by the differing immunosuppressive treatments among patients. No difference in repertoire similarity was observed between concordant and discordant twins, possibly owing to limited statistical power.

The source of this sequence is a human donor with ulcerative colitis or Crohn's disease, or a healthy co-twin of an affected twin (not recorded which). Material for sequencing was blood.

The CDR3 sequence is CASSQDRGLYGYTF. The chain is assembled from TRBV6-1 and TRBJ1-2; TCRdb selects TRBD1, and the lack of DNA leaves this call unchecked. The CDR3 runs 14 amino acids, cysteine and phenylalanine included. DNA for this receptor is not on file. From the germline V gene, CDR1 is MNHNS and CDR2 is SASEGT.